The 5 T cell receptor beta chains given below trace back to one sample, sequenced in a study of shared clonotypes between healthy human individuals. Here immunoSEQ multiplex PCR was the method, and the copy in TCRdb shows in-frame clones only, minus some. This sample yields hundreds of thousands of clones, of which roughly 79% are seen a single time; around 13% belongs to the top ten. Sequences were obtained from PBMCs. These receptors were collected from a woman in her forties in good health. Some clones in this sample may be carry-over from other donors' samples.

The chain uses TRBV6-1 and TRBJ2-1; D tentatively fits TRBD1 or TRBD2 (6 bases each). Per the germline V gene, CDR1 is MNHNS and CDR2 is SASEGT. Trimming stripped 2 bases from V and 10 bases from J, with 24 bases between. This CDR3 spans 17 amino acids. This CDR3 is CASSERPGHPRAGEQFF. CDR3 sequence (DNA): TGTGCCAGCAGTGAACGACCGGGACACCCTCGGGCGGGAGAGCAGTTCTTC.

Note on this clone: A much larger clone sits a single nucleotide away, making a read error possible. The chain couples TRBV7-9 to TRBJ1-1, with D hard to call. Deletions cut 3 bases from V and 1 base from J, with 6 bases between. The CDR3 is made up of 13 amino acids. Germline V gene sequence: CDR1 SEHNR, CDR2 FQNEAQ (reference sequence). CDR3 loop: CASSLPENTEAFF. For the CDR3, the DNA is TGTGCCAGCAGCTTGCCAGAGAACACTGAAGCTTTCTTT. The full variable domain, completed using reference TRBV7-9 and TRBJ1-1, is DTGVSQNPRHKITKRGQNVTFRCDPISEHNRLYWYRQTLGQGPEFLTYFQNEAQLEKSRLLSDRFSAERPKGSFSTLEIQRTEQGDSAMYLCASSLPENTEAFFGQGTRLTVV.

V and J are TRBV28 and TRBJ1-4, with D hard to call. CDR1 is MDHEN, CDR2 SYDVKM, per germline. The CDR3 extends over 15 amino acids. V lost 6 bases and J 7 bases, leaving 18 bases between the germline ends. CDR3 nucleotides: TGTGCCAGCAGGGAGGGCTTGGGGATGGGTGAAAAACTGTTTTTT. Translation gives CASREGLGMGEKLFF. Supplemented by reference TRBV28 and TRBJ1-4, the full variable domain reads DVKVTQSSRYLVKRTGEKVFLECVQDMDHENMFWYRQDPGLGLRLIYFSYDVKMKEKGDIPEGYSVSREKKERFSLILESASTNQTSMYLCASREGLGMGEKLFFGSGTQLSVL.

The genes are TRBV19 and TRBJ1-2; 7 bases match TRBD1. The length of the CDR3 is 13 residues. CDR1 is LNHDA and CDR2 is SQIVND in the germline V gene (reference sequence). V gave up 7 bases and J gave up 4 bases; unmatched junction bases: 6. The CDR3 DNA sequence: TGTGCCAGTACCCCGGGACAGCCCTATGGCTACACCTTC. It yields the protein CASTPGQPYGYTF.

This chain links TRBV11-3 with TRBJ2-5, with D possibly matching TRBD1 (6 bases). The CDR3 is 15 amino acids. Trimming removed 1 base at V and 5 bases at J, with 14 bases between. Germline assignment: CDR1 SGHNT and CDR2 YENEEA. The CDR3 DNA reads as TGTGCCAGCAGCTTAGGTGGGGGCAACGGCGAGACCCAGTACTTC. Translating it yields CASSLGGGNGETQYF.